The 3 T cell receptor beta chains given below trace back to one sample, sequenced in a study of cytomegalovirus exposure and HLA in healthy donors. TCRdb keeps only in-frame clones here, not all; method: immunoSEQ multiplex PCR. Of 140,000 to 150,000 clones listed, about 94% are singletons. Source material: PBMCs. The receptors were sampled from a man between 18 and 35 years old in good health and CMV-seropositive.

The chain couples TRBV2 to TRBJ2-3; D is possibly TRBD2 (5 bases). The V gene's germline CDR1 is SNHLY and CDR2 FYNNEI. The CDR3 totals 12 residues. Trimming stripped 5 bases from V and 10 bases from J, with 13 bases between. Written as DNA, the CDR3 is TGTGCCAGCAGTACCTTTCAGGAGGCGCAGTATTTT. This gives the protein CASSTFQEAQYF.

The genes are TRBV23-1 and TRBJ2-1, with 11 bases identical to TRBD1. TRBV23-1 is an open reading frame whose function is uncertain. The length of the CDR3 is 14 residues. V was clipped by 2 bases and J by 8 bases; unmatched bases: 2. Here the CDR3 reads CASSQPGQGDEQFF. CDR3 nucleotide sequence: TGCGCCAGCAGTCAACCGGGACAGGGGGATGAGCAGTTCTTC.

The V and J genes are TRBV6-6 and TRBJ1-6; D unclear. CDR1 MNHNY and CDR2 SVGAGI come from the germline V gene (reference sequence). Trimming stripped 2 bases from V and 14 bases from J, with 10 bases between. The CDR3 has 12 amino acids. The CDR3 here is CASSYESVALHF. For the CDR3, the DNA is TGTGCCAGCAGTTACGAATCGGTGGCCCTCCACTTT.